The sequence of this T cell receptor beta chain was determined in a study of T-cell reconstitution after alpha-beta-depleted transplantation in children. Whole-study results and caveats: A year post-transplant, T-cell counts and diversity derived mostly from newly produced T cells.

As it was prepared, the TCRbeta library received unique molecular identifiers. TCRdb redid the calling of the PCR reads with MiXCR, one entry per CDR3 protein. The sample includes a few hundred thousand distinct CDR3 sequences, about a quarter of them seen just once. The CDR3 length is 15 residues. Germline CDR1 is SGHDT and CDR2 is YYEEEE. V lost 4 bases to trimming and J lost 6 bases; unmatched junction nucleotides: 10. This clonotype was observed a few times. Its antigen is undetermined. The sequences come from PBMCs, collected before TCRalphabeta/CD19-depleted stem cell transplant. V gene TRBV5-6 combines with J gene TRBJ2-4, with 7 bases aligning to TRBD2. This sequence was found in a boy younger than two with Wiskott-Aldrich syndrome, due to receive a stem cell transplant. The CDR3 reads CASSQRRERRNIQYF. The DNA for the CDR3 is TGTGCCAGCAGCCAAAGGCGGGAGCGTAGAAACATTCAGTACTTC.